This TCR beta chain derives from a study of cytomegalovirus exposure and HLA in healthy donors. In the study overall: Per a later analysis, the approximately 600 first-cohort and fewer than 150 validation repertoires shared one platform. Study results and limitations: With high specificity and sensitivity, the classifier reportedly diagnosed cytomegalovirus status.

The data were produced by immunoSEQ multiplex PCR, yet TCRdb's version contains in-frame clones alone and is incomplete. Seen here are 150,000 to 200,000 clones, about 81% observed once, and the top ten hold 1% to 1.5%. Of note for this clone: Its matching antigen is unknown.

From germline, CDR1 is SGHVS and CDR2 FQNEAQ. This CDR3 is built from 14 residues. V lost 5 bases, J lost 5 bases, and 8 bases stayed unmatched. This receptor was taken from a woman younger than 45 in good health and CMV-seronegative. The V call is TRBV7-8, the J call TRBJ2-7; 8 bases match TRBD1. Sequencing was performed on PBMCs. The CDR3 sequence: CASSPRTGLDEQYF. CDR3 coding DNA: TGTGCCAGCAGCCCCCGGACAGGGTTGGACGAGCAGTACTTC.